The next 8 T cell receptor beta chains were all read from a single sample in a study of T cell responses to AZD1222 COVID-19 vaccine. TCRdb's copy holds only in-frame clones and misses some; the assay was immunoSEQ multiplex PCR. The sample includes about 72,000 clones, 80% to 90% of them seen just once. The specimen was peripheral blood, collected 28 days after the second AZD1222 dose. The source of these receptors is an adult who received the AZD1222 COVID-19 vaccine.

This rearrangement joins TRBV4-3 to TRBJ2-7; possibly TRBD2 for D (6 bases). V was pared by 0 bases and J by 3 bases, with 15 bases between. Germline V gene data show CDR1 as LGHNA and CDR2 as YSLEER. The CDR3 loop spans 16 amino acids. DNA of the CDR3: TGCGCCAGCAGCCAAGAAGGCGGAGGGTTAAGCTACGAGCAGTACTTC. It is translated as CASSQEGGGLSYEQYF.

This clone appeared once. This chain uses TRBV27 with TRBJ1-5; 10 bases agree with TRBD1. CDR1 and CDR2 (germline): MNHEY, SMNVEV (reference sequence). With 4 bases clipped from V and 8 bases from J, the junction kept 8 bases outside the gene matches. The CDR3 has 15 residues. CDR3 DNA sequence: TGTGCCAGCAGTTCCGGGACAGGGGTACTTGAGCCCCAGCATTTT. This translates into CASSSGTGVLEPQHF.

V is TRBV5-1 and J is TRBJ1-2, with 10 bases fitting TRBD1. The CDR3 runs to 18 residues. After removal of 4 bases from V and 7 bases from J, the junction contained 19 bases not matched to a gene. The germline V gene encodes CDR1 SGHRS and CDR2 YFSETQ. The CDR3 nucleotides are TGCGCCAGCAGCCTGAAGGGAGACAGGGGGCGGCTTGTTGGTGGCTACACCTTC. This encodes CASSLKGDRGRLVGGYTF.

The chain combines TRBV30 with TRBJ1-5; possible D gene TRBD1, 6 bases. Trimming took 5 bases from V and 6 from J, leaving 14 bases between them. Germline assignment: CDR1 GTSNPN and CDR2 SVGIG (reference sequence). The CDR3 covers 13 residues. CDR3 DNA sequence: TGTGCCTGGGCTAGGGGGGTAAGTCAGCCCCAGCATTTT. It encodes CAWARGVSQPQHF.

This sequence joins TRBV5-8 and TRBJ1-1; 8 positions agree with TRBD1. Trimming at V came to 6 bases and at J to 3 bases, leaving 4 bases not matched to a gene. Germline-derived CDR1 and CDR2 are SGHTS and YDEGEE. The CDR3 extends over 13 amino acids. The DNA for the CDR3 is TGTGCCAGCATCCAGGGGGCGTACACTGAAGCTTTCTTT. This encodes CASIQGAYTEAFF.

V gene TRBV27 combines with J gene TRBJ2-7; a possible D gene is TRBD1 (6 bases). The CDR3 runs to 15 residues. V was shortened by 3 bases and J by 3 bases, with 15 bases between the two germline ends. Per germline, CDR1 MNHEY and CDR2 SMNVEV (reference sequence). DNA for the CDR3: TGTGCCAGCAGTTTTGAGGGGGTCGGCGACTACGAGCAGTACTTC. Amino acid sequence: CASSFEGVGDYEQYF.

The genes are TRBV18 and TRBJ1-1, with D possibly matching TRBD1 (5 bases). Looked up from germline, CDR1 is KGHSH and CDR2 is LQKENI. The germline V and J ends were trimmed by 6 bases and 2 bases, with 10 bases remaining between them. The CDR3 totals 13 residues. The CDR3 loop reads CASSLQGNTEAFF. DNA of the CDR3: TGTGCCAGCTCCCTCCAGGGAAACACTGAAGCTTTCTTT.

The V and J genes are TRBV3-1 (or the pseudogene TRBV3-2) and TRBJ1-2; the D is unclear. The V and J ends lost 3 bases and 4 bases respectively, with 6 bases between them. This CDR3 spans 12 amino acids. Germline CDR1 is LGHDT and CDR2 is YNNKEL (reference sequence). This CDR3 is CASSQDVYGYTF. CDR3 nucleotide sequence: TGTGCCAGCAGCCAGGACGTCTATGGCTACACCTTC.